This T cell receptor (beta chain) was captured in a study of control samples from healthy donors and cancer patients. From germline, CDR1 is SGHAT and CDR2 FQNNGV. V lost 6 bases and J lost 8; bases outside the gene matches: 7. The CDR3 consists of 14 residues. Produced via immunoSEQ multiplex PCR; TCRdb's table is partial and in-frame only. The sample holds 150,000 to 200,000 clones, 90% seen once. The TCR comes from a woman in her forties or fifties in good health. This chain uses TRBV11-2 with TRBJ2-1; 10 nucleotides match TRBD2. Sequencing was performed on blood. CDR3 region: CASSTSGIQYEQFF. CDR3 nucleotides: TGTGCCAGCAGTACTAGCGGGATTCAATATGAGCAGTTCTTC.